Described below is a single TCR beta chain sequence and its context. Its antigen is currently unknown. This sample is drawn from a study of identical twins. Study outcomes and limitations: Excess sharing by twins proved weaker in beta out-of-frame sequences.

A universal primer site was added by template switching, and unique molecular identifiers were carried by the cDNA. TCRdb re-derived calls from the 5' RACE reads in MiXCR, one entry per CDR3 protein. Of hundreds of thousands of distinct CDR3 sequences in the sample, 15% to 20% are singletons; the top ten hold 13%. CDR3 size: 13 residues. V lost 6 bases and J lost 3, with 9 bases in between. The germline V gene encodes CDR1 SGHTA and CDR2 FQGNSA. A further study also used this sample, focusing on T cells expressing NK-cell markers. That investigation notes: In four donors, dominant clonotypes made up roughly 28.3-65% of CD3+CD56-NKG2C+ cells.

The rearrangement links TRBV7-2 to TRBJ2-1; D gene unclear. The origin of this receptor is a woman between 18 and 29 years old in good health. The source material was PBMCs. For the CDR3, the DNA is TGTGCCAGCAGGATGACTGGCTACAATGAGCAGTTCTTC. Translation gives CASRMTGYNEQFF.